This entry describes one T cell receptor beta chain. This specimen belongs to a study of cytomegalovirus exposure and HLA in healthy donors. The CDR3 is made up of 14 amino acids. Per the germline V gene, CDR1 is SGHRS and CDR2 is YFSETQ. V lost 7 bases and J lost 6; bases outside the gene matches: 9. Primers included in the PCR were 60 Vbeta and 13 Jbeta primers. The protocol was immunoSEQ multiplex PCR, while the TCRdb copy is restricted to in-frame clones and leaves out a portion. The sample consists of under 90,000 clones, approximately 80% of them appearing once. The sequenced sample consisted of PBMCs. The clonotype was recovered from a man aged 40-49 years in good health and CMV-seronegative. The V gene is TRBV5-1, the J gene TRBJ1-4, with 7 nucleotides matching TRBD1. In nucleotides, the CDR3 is TGCGCCAGCGGACCGACAGGGTGGGATGAAAAACTGTTTTTT. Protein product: CASGPTGWDEKLFF.